Listed below are T cell receptor beta chains from one sample, sequenced in a study of T cell responses to AZD1222 COVID-19 vaccine. Sequenced by immunoSEQ multiplex PCR; TCRdb stores in-frame clones only, minus some. The repertoire consists of some 200,000 clones, with approximately 94% occurring once and the leading ten covering about 1%. The specimen was peripheral blood, collected 28 days after the second AZD1222 dose. These receptor sequences come from an adult who received the AZD1222 COVID-19 vaccine. Each CDR3 is given with its conserved first and last residue. A D gene is named only where the DNA matches it firmly. Clone size is not always given. Where it is, it says once, few, many or a class for expanded clones.

CDR3 DNA,CDR3 protein,D gene,clone size,J gene,CDR3 length,V gene
TGTGCCAGCAGTTTACAGGGGGTCGTTGAGACCCAGTACTTC,CASSLQGVVETQYF,TRBD1,-,TRBJ2-5,14,TRBV6-5
TGTGCCAGCAGCCGAGGGACAACTGGATTTTACGAGCAGTACTTC,CASSRGTTGFYEQYF,-,-,TRBJ2-7,15,TRBV6-2/TRBV6-3
TGTGCCAGCAGCGTAGAGAGTGGTTTATCTGGAAACACCATATATTTT,CASSVESGLSGNTIYF,-,-,TRBJ1-3,16,TRBV9
TGTGCCAGCAGCTCATTCGGACAGGGACGCGGGGAGCTGTTTTTT,CASSSFGQGRGELFF,TRBD1,-,TRBJ2-2,15,TRBV7-2
TGTGCTAGTGGCGAAAGCAGGGTGAGCCCTGAAGCTTTCTTT,CASGESRVSPEAFF,-,-,TRBJ1-1,14,TRBV12-5
TGCGCCAGCAGCCACGCGACAGCGATCTACGAGCAGTACTTC,CASSHATAIYEQYF,-,-,TRBJ2-7,14,TRBV5-1
TGTGCCAGCAGTTACTCACAGGGGATCTATGGCTACACCTTC,CASSYSQGIYGYTF,TRBD1,-,TRBJ1-2,14,TRBV6-5
TGTGCCAGCAGCTGGGGGACAGGCAGTTACGAGCAGTACTTC,CASSWGTGSYEQYF,TRBD1,-,TRBJ2-7,14,TRBV5-8
TGTGCCAGCAGCCAGGAAAGGCCCCCTTGGCTGGGGGACGAGCAGTACTTC,CASSQERPPWLGDEQYF,-,-,TRBJ2-7,17,TRBV3-1/TRBV3-2
TGTGCCAGCAGTCAGACAAGGAATCAGCCCCAGCATTTT,CASSQTRNQPQHF,-,-,TRBJ1-5,13,TRBV6-2/TRBV6-3
TGTGCCAGCAGTTACCGAGGGGTGGGGAACACTGAAGCTTTCTTT,CASSYRGVGNTEAFF,-,-,TRBJ1-1,15,TRBV6-5
TGTGCCAGCAGCCTAGGGGGAAGGGGCAATCAGCCCCAGCATTTT,CASSLGGRGNQPQHF,-,-,TRBJ1-5,15,TRBV7-2
TGTGCCAGCAGCCAAGTCGGTTCACCCCTCCACTTT,CASSQVGSPLHF,-,-,TRBJ1-6,12,TRBV14
TGCGCCAGCAGCCAAGCTGTTTCGAATTGGCCTGAAGCTTTCTTT,CASSQAVSNWPEAFF,-,-,TRBJ1-1,15,TRBV4-1
TGTGCCAGCTTCAAGCTAGCGGGTTGGACCGGGGAGCTGTTTTTT,CASFKLAGWTGELFF,TRBD2,-,TRBJ2-2,15,TRBV11-2
TGTGCCATCAGGGGCCAGCGGGGGAACAATGAGCAGTTCTTC,CAIRGQRGNNEQFF,TRBD2,-,TRBJ2-1,14,TRBV10-3
TGCGCCAGCAGCCAAGCCCGAGCAGGGGTGCGCGAGCAGTACTTC,CASSQARAGVREQYF,-,-,TRBJ2-7,15,TRBV4-1
TGTGCCAGCTCACCGGGACGCTACGAGCAGTACTTC,CASSPGRYEQYF,-,-,TRBJ2-7,12,TRBV18
TGTGCCAGCTCACGCTCCCCGGGAGACTCAAGCTACACCTTC,CASSRSPGDSSYTF,-,-,TRBJ1-2,14,TRBV18
TGCAGTGCTAGTAGTGTGGCGCGGGGGCAGCCCCAGCATTTT,CSASSVARGQPQHF,-,-,TRBJ1-5,14,TRBV20-1
TGTGCCAGTAGTCTCGGGGTAGCGGGGGGTTTTTACAATGAGCAGTTCTTC,CASSLGVAGGFYNEQFF,TRBD2,-,TRBJ2-1,17,TRBV19
TGTGCCACCAGTGATTTGCTAGCGGGGCCGGGTAACAATGAGCAGTTCTTC,CATSDLLAGPGNNEQFF,TRBD2,-,TRBJ2-1,17,TRBV24-1
TGTGCCAGCAGCTTCGGGGTGACAGGTGAAGCTTTCTTT,CASSFGVTGEAFF,-,-,TRBJ1-1,13,TRBV11-1
TGTGCCTGGGGACAGGGGCGGAACACTGAAGCTTTCTTT,CAWGQGRNTEAFF,TRBD1,-,TRBJ1-1,13,TRBV30
TGTGCCAGCATAACAGGGTGGATGAATGAAAAACTGTTTTTT,CASITGWMNEKLFF,-,-,TRBJ1-4,14,TRBV2
TGCAGTGCTAGTAAGGACAGAAACTACGAGCAGTACTTC,CSASKDRNYEQYF,-,-,TRBJ2-7,13,TRBV20-1
TGTGCCAGCTCACCTCCTGGACAGGCGGAATACGAGCAGTACTTC,CASSPPGQAEYEQYF,TRBD1,-,TRBJ2-7,15,TRBV18
TGTGCCAGCAGTTTGATAAGGAACCAGCGAAATCAGCCCCAGCATTTT,CASSLIRNQRNQPQHF,-,-,TRBJ1-5,16,TRBV28
TGTGCCAGTAGAACAGGACCCCTAGGCGAGCAGTACTTC,CASRTGPLGEQYF,-,-,TRBJ2-7,13,TRBV19
TGCGCCAGCAGCCCCGAGCCCCGTAGCGGGGGCACAGATACGCAGTATTTT,CASSPEPRSGGTDTQYF,TRBD2,-,TRBJ2-3,17,TRBV5-1
TGTGCCAGCAGCTTAGGATTGGGACAGAAACAAGAGACCCAGTACTTC,CASSLGLGQKQETQYF,TRBD1,-,TRBJ2-5,16,TRBV7-9
TGTGCCAGCATGACCGGGACAGGGCAGCCCCAGCATTTT,CASMTGTGQPQHF,TRBD1,-,TRBJ1-5,13,TRBV6-5
TGTGCCAGCAGCTTAGGGGGTAGCGGGGTGTACAATGAGCAGTTCTTC,CASSLGGSGVYNEQFF,TRBD2,-,TRBJ2-1,16,TRBV11-3
TGTGCCAGTAGTATTAGAGGGGGCTTCTCTGGAAACACCATATATTTT,CASSIRGGFSGNTIYF,TRBD1,-,TRBJ1-3,16,TRBV19
TGTGCCAGCACCCTAGGGGTTTACAGGGGTAAGAACACTGAAGCTTTCTTT,CASTLGVYRGKNTEAFF,TRBD1,once,TRBJ1-1,17,TRBV11-2
TGTGCCAGCTCACCCTCTCCTCTTAGGGGGAACAATGAGCAGTTCTTC,CASSPSPLRGNNEQFF,-,-,TRBJ2-1,16,TRBV18
TGTGCTAGTGGTTTGGGACAGTTAAACACTGAAGCTTTCTTT,CASGLGQLNTEAFF,-,-,TRBJ1-1,14,TRBV12-5
TGTGCCAGCAGCCGGGGCGACTATGGCTACACCTTC,CASSRGDYGYTF,-,-,TRBJ1-2,12,TRBV7-9
TGTGCCAGCAGCTTAGGGGGGGGACCCGGGGAGCTGTTTTTT,CASSLGGGPGELFF,TRBD2,once,TRBJ2-2,14,TRBV7-8
TGCGCCAGCTCCGAGGACAGCTCTTATGGCTACACCTTC,CASSEDSSYGYTF,-,-,TRBJ1-2,13,TRBV5-1
TGTGCCAGTGACAGGGGGCAAGTGGCTGAAGCTTTCTTT,CASDRGQVAEAFF,TRBD1,-,TRBJ1-1,13,TRBV6-5
TGTGCCTGGAGTCTTGGGCGGGGGGGGCACGAGCAGTACTTC,CAWSLGRGGHEQYF,TRBD2,-,TRBJ2-7,14,TRBV30
TGTGCCATCCGGGGCGGGGAGAATGGCTACACCTTC,CAIRGGENGYTF,-,-,TRBJ1-2,12,TRBV10-3
TGTGCCAGCAGCTTAGACGGGATCAATCAGCCCCAGCATTTT,CASSLDGINQPQHF,-,-,TRBJ1-5,14,TRBV7-2
TGCGCCAGCAGCTTGTCCTCTTTGCGGAGCTCGATGGATAATTCACCCCTCCACTTT,CASSLSSLRSSMDNSPLHF,-,-,TRBJ1-6,19,TRBV5-1
TGTGCCAGCAGCCCAGAGAGCTCTGGAAACACCATATATTTT,CASSPESSGNTIYF,-,-,TRBJ1-3,14,TRBV3-1/TRBV3-2
TGTGCCAGCAGCTTAGGGGGTGACAGGGAGGCTGAAGCTTTCTTT,CASSLGGDREAEAFF,TRBD1,once,TRBJ1-1,15,TRBV7-9